This T cell receptor beta chain was retrieved from a study of blood T cells in healthy people across ages (dated by TCRdb to between 2014 and 2017). The study in broad terms: In model experiments, template switching captured roughly one uniquely barcoded TCR beta cDNA molecule for every two T cells. Donors were grouped into four age groups: young (average roughly 17 years), middle-aged (approximately 41), aged (about 60) and long-lived (less than 85). Using the same blood draw, the study looked at two additional independent replicas of 1 million unique cDNA reads for two donors, one aged 18 to 29 and the other aged 80 or older. To track age-related changes in TCR beta repertoire diversity, the study relied on deep sequencing normalized with unique cDNA molecular identifiers.

Comment on this clonotype: There is no known antigen for this receptor. No clone much larger than this one lies a single base away; base qualities are absent.

The donors were 40 or so Caucasian individuals from Russia, aged about 6 to 95 years, who were systemically healthy. Each donor gave 8 to 10 milliliters of peripheral blood, drawn into EDTA-treated Vacutainer tubes. Ficoll-Paque density-gradient centrifugation was used to isolate PBMCs, with at least 7 million obtained per sample. Total RNA, at least 5 micrograms per sample, was extracted from PBMCs with Trizol reagent. Naive CD45RAhigh/CD27high T cell percentages were measured by flow cytometry on a PBMC aliquot from every donor. The CDR3 contains 12 residues, cysteine and phenylalanine counted. Just the 36-base CDR3 DNA is kept, in frame starting at base 1. In the germline V gene, CDR1 corresponds to SQVTM and CDR2 to ANQGSEA. From V the trimming removes 3 bases and from J it removes 9 bases, while the gene matches leave 5 bases of the junction unaccounted for. Overall study outcomes, separate from this receptor: Observed TCR beta diversity correlated strongly with the percentage of naive T cells measured by flow cytometry. Since profiling was done on bulk unsorted PBMCs, naive and antigen-experienced compartments could not be conclusively compared. Compared with the aged group, the long-lived group had more naive CD4+ T cells, fewer expanded clones and increased TCR diversity, a pattern suggesting age selection. As age increased, observed TCR beta diversity per million T cells dropped in a roughly linear way, and a significant reduction was already evident by age 40. The CMV infection status of donors was not known, potentially confounding age-related changes in expanded clonotypes. Estimates of total diversity based on one million sequenced T cells were considered lower bounds and underestimates.

Library creation used 5' RACE. Instrument used: Illumina HiSeq 2500. The second PCR ran for about 6 to 12 cycles and used a J-beta primer mix along with a sample-barcoded 5' primer. Each TCR beta cDNA molecule received a unique molecular identifier from a template-switch 5' adaptor carrying 12 random nucleotides. Each sample yielded at least 2.5 million CDR3-containing paired-end reads. First-strand cDNA was synthesized from all RNA with the Mint cDNA synthesis kit, primed by a TRBC-specific oligonucleotide. After uracil-DNA glycosylase treatment, a first 18-cycle PCR used universal primers M1SS and BC2_uni_R on all cDNA. The study's processing was this. Each sample was normalized by randomly selecting 1 million high-quality reads, each carrying a distinct molecular identifier. Instead of being binned into consensus sequences, reads with shared molecular identifiers were discarded. CDR3 identification, clonotype clustering and error correction used MiTCR with a Q25 quality threshold and the strictest error-elimination algorithm. A nonparametric unseen species model using Euler transformation provided a lower-bound estimate of total TCR beta diversity. TCRdb redid the processing of the public reads, applying fastp at Q25 and MiXCR, and retained in-frame beta chains. Each entry merges the rows of one CDR3 protein and shows their most common DNA and genes. The V and J calls reflect TCRdb's pipeline rather than the authors' work. The sample table holds over 750,000 distinct CDR3 sequences, of which around 25% were seen once. Jointly, the top ten make up 9.4% of the sample.

The same specimen was also included in a second study, on T cells of mothers and their children. The second study reports: The donors were nine systemically healthy Caucasian individuals, made up of three mothers and their six children. cDNA synthesis consumed the entire amount of extracted RNA, loaded at 1.5 ug RNA in each 15 ul reaction. Sample barcodes and 2-4 random nucleotides were added via the M1S primer in the second PCR. Over 10 million TCR beta CDR3 reads came from each mother, compared with a few million reads from each child. TCR recombination output is similarly shaped by thymic selection in related and unrelated pairs, with a minor effect exerted by inherited differences. Related mother-child pairs always showed normalized repertoire overlap that was slightly higher than in unrelated mother-child pairs, though the difference was never significant. No persistent microchimeric T cell clones were found, with a detection sensitivity of 75 to 100 clones per million clonotypes. In the study, deep NGS was used to compare the TCR beta repertoires of mothers and children, and features distinguishing related mother-child pairs from unrelated individuals were sought. On average, the children were roughly 11 +/- 4 years old, while the mothers were about 40 +/- 4 years old. After adapter ligation was performed with NEBNext reagents, the libraries were sequenced on an Illumina HiSeq 2000 with 100+100 nt paired-end reads. Mother and child libraries were prepared a month apart and sequenced in separate runs to prevent cross-contamination. For each donor, between about 500,000 and 2,200,000 distinct TCR beta clonotypes were identified. Naive TCR beta clonotypes were estimated from low-frequency clonotypes matched to each donor's FACS-determined naive share, without sorting.

Sequencing used blood. The V gene is TRBV29-1 and the J gene is TRBJ2-1; the junction holds 7 bases that match TRBD2. The sequence derives from a boy younger than 18 in good health. The CDR3 has the sequence CSVESGGFEQFF. The nucleotide sequence is given as TGCAGCGTTGAGTCGGGAGGCTTTGAGCAGTTCTTC.